Detailed here is one T cell receptor beta chain. It has no known antigen specificity. No base quality information exists; no much larger clone differs at one position. This sample was included in a study of T-cell reconstitution after alpha-beta-depleted transplantation in children (dated by TCRdb to 2015 to 2016). Regarding the research as a whole: Using TCR repertoire profiling, the study quantitatively followed how T-cell immune reconstitution unfolded in children after TCRalphabeta/CD19-depleted allogeneic hematopoietic cell transplantation.

The receptor library was made with PCR. These reads were obtained on an Illumina HiSeq 2500. Molecular barcoding was employed in the preparation of TCR libraries, with unique molecular identifiers being used to normalize TCRbeta repertoire quantification. TCRdb's own reprocessing of the public reads used fastp at Q25 and MiXCR and kept productive beta chains. Each entry merges the rows of one CDR3 protein and shows their most common DNA and genes. The sample table contains 150,000 to 250,000 distinct CDR3 sequences; only one count was recorded for roughly 15% of them. In total, the top ten clones hold under 15% of the sample. The CDR3 contains 14 residues, cysteine and phenylalanine counted. Left in the record is the CDR3 DNA by itself, 42 bases read in frame from the first base. V was cut back by 5 bases and J by 6 bases, leaving a gap of 14 bases between them.

This specimen was PBMCs from the stem cell graft donor, taken from the stem cell graft. The sequence came from a human donor who donated a stem cell graft to a child with acute lymphoblastic leukemia. The chain employs TRBV12-3 or TRBV12-4 and TRBJ2-1; a confident D gene designation cannot be given. The nucleotide sequence reads TGTGCCAGCAGTGCTCTGATCGTAGGCAATGAGCAGTTCTTC. This is translated as CASSALIVGNEQFF.